The present T cell receptor (beta chain) was sequenced within a study of blood T cell repertoires in COVID-19. The CDR3 length is 14 residues. Per the authors' pipeline: Estimated nucleated cell counts came from reference gene primer amplification. The protocol was immunoSEQ multiplex PCR, while the TCRdb copy is restricted to in-frame clones and leaves out a portion. Clone size and V and J calls were adopted from that table, with D and trimming inferred from the DNA. The sample consists of 200,000 to 300,000 clones, about 82% of them appearing once. Source material: peripheral blood. The chain couples TRBV21-1 to TRBJ1-1; no check of the table's D call, TRBD1, against the DNA was made. TRBV21-1 is flagged as a pseudogene. This TCR was sampled from a woman aged 60 to 75 with active or convalescent COVID-19. CDR3 amino acids: CASSRQGAYTEAFF. The CDR3 bases are TGTGCCAGCAGCCGACAGGGGGCATATACTGAAGCTTTCTTT.